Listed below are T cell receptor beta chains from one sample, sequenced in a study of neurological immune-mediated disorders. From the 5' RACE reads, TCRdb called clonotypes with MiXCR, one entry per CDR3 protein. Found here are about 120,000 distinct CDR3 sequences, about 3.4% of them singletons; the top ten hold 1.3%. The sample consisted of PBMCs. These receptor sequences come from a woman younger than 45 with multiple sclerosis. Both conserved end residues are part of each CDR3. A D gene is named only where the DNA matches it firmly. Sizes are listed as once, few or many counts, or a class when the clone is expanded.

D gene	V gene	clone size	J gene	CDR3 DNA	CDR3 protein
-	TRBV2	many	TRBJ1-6	TGTGCCAGAGAGACAGGCTATAATTCACCCCTCCACTTT	CARETGYNSPLHF
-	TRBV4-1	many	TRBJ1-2	TGCGCCAGCCGCAAGCCCGGGACCTATGGCTACACCTTC	CASRKPGTYGYTF
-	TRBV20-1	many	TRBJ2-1	TGCAGTGCTAGAGATGGGGGTGGGGGGTCCCATAAAAATGAGCAGTTCTTC	CSARDGGGGSHKNEQFF
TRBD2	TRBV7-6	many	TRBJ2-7	TGTGCCAGCGGAGCGGGGGGGCCCTACGAGCAGTACTTC	CASGAGGPYEQYF
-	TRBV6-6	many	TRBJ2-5	TGTGCCATCTCCTGGGGTCAAGAGACCCAGTACTTC	CAISWGQETQYF
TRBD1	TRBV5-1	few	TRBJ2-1	TGCGCCAGCAGCGAGGGACAGGGGGCGAACAATGAGCAGTTCTTC	CASSEGQGANNEQFF
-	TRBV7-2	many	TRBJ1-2	TGTGCCAGCAGCCCCCGGGACTGGACCCGATCAGAAGGCTACACCTTC	CASSPRDWTRSEGYTF
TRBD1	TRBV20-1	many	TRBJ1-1	TGCAGTGCTAGGGCAGGGGGTGGTAGGAACACTGAAGCTTTCTTT	CSARAGGGRNTEAFF
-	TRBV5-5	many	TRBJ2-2	TGTGCCAGCAGCCCACGGAACAGCGGCACCGGGGAGCTGTTTTTT	CASSPRNSGTGELFF
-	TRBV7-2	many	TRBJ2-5	TGTGCCAGCAGCTTAGCAGGGTACCAAGAGACCCAGTACTTC	CASSLAGYQETQYF
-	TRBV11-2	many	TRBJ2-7	TGTGCCAGCATCGGAACGGGACAAGCCTACGAGCAGTACTTC	CASIGTGQAYEQYF
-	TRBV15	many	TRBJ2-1	TGTGCCACCAGTAGTTTTTTTGGCTTAAGCTCCTACAATGAGCAGTTCTTC	CATSSFFGLSSYNEQFF